This T cell receptor (beta chain) came from a study of blood T cell repertoires in COVID-19. Study details: COVID-19 samples collected from the United States, Italy and Spain covered acute and convalescent phases.

TCRdb's copy holds only in-frame clones and misses some; the assay was immunoSEQ multiplex PCR. The sample lists roughly 63,000 clones; 70% to 90% were seen once. Trimming pared 6 bases from V and 1 base from J, leaving 12 bases between. There are 14 residues in the CDR3. Germline V lookup: CDR1 SGHTA, CDR2 FQGNSA. This sequence was found in a man in his 60s with acute or convalescent COVID-19. The sequencing sample was made of peripheral blood. V gene TRBV7-2 combines with J gene TRBJ1-1; possible D gene TRBD1, 6 bases. As DNA, the CDR3 is TGTGCCAGCAGAAAGGACAGCTCGAACACTGAAGCTTTCTTT. As protein: CASRKDSSNTEAFF.